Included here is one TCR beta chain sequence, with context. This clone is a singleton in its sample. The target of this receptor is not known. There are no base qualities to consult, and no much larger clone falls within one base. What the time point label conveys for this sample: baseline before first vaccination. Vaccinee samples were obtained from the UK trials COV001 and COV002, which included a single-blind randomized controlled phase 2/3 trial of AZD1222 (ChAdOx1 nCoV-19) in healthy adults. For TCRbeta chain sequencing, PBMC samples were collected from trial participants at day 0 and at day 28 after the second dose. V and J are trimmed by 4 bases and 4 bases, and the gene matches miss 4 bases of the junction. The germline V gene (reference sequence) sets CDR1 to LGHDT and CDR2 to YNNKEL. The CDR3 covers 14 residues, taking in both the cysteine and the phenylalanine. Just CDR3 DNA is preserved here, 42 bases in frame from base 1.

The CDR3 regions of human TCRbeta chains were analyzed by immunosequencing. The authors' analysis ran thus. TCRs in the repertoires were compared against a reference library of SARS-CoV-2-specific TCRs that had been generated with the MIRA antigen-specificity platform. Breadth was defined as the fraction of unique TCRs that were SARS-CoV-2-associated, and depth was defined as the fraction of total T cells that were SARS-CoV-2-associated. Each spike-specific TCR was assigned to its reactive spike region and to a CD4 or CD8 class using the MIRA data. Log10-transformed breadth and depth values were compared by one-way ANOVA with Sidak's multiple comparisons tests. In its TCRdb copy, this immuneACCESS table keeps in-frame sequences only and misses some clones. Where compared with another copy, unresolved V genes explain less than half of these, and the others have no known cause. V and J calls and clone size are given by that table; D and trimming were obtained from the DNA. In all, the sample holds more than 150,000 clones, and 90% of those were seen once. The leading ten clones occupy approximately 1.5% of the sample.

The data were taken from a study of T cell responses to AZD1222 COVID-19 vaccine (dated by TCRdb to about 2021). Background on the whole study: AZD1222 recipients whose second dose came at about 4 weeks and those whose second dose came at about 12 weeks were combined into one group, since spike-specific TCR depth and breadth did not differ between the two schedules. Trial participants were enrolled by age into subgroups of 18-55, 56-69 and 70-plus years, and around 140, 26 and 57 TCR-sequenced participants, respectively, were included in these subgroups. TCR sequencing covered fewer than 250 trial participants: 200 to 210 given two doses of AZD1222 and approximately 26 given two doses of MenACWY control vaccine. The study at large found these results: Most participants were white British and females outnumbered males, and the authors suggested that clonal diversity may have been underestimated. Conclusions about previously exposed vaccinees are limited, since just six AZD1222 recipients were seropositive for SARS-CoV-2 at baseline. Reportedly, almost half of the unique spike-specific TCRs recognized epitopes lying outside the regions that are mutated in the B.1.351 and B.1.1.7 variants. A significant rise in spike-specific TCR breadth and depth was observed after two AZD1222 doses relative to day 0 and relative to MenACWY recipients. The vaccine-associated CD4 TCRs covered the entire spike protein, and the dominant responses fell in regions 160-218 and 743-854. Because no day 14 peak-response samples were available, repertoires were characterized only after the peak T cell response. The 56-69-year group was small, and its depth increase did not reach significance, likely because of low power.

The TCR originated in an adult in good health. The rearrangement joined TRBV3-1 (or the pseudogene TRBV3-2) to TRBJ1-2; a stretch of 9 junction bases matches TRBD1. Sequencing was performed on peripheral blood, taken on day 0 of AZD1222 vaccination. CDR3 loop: CASSPGQGLYGYTF. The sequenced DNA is TGTGCCAGCAGCCCCGGACAGGGGCTCTATGGCTACACCTTC.